This is a list of T cell receptor beta chains from one sample in a study of cytomegalovirus exposure and HLA in healthy donors. Clones were read by immunoSEQ multiplex PCR, and TCRdb kept only the in-frame ones, dropping some. The sample includes roughly 160,000 clones, just under 80% of them seen just once. The sequencing input was PBMCs. Receptors originate from a woman in her fifties or sixties in good health and CMV-seropositive. The CDR3 runs from the conserved cysteine through the conserved F or W. Fields, in order: V gene, CDR3 length, clone size, J gene, D gene, CDR3 protein, CDR3 DNA. A D gene is named only where the DNA matches it firmly. A clone size is listed for some rows: how often the clone was seen (once, few, many), or a class if it is expanded.

v_call: TRBV7-2; cdr3_length: 13; clone_size: -; j_call: TRBJ2-1; d_call: TRBD2; cdr3_aa: CASRAGTYNEQFF; cdr3_nt: TGTGCCAGCAGAGCGGGGACCTACAATGAGCAGTTCTTC
v_call: TRBV6-5; cdr3_length: 16; clone_size: -; j_call: TRBJ1-1; d_call: -; cdr3_aa: CASSYSPGSMNTEAFF; cdr3_nt: TGTGCCAGCAGTTACTCCCCGGGATCCATGAACACTGAAGCTTTCTTT
v_call: TRBV19; cdr3_length: 16; clone_size: -; j_call: TRBJ2-1; d_call: -; cdr3_aa: CASRKRLDSSYNEQFF; cdr3_nt: TGTGCCAGTAGAAAGAGACTAGATAGCTCCTACAATGAGCAGTTCTTC
v_call: TRBV2; cdr3_length: 14; clone_size: few; j_call: TRBJ1-2; d_call: -; cdr3_aa: CASSDPDSNYGYTF; cdr3_nt: TGTGCCAGCAGTGATCCCGACAGTAACTATGGCTACACCTTC
v_call: TRBV7-2; cdr3_length: 17; clone_size: -; j_call: TRBJ1-2; d_call: TRBD1; cdr3_aa: CASSARRGTGLSYGYTF; cdr3_nt: TGTGCCAGCAGCGCGCGGCGGGGGACAGGGTTAAGCTATGGCTACACCTTC
v_call: TRBV4-2; cdr3_length: 19; clone_size: -; j_call: TRBJ2-1; d_call: TRBD2; cdr3_aa: CASSQEAYSGRARYNEQFF; cdr3_nt: TGTGCCAGCAGCCAAGAGGCCTACAGCGGGAGGGCCCGGTACAATGAGCAGTTCTTC
v_call: TRBV5-6; cdr3_length: 15; clone_size: -; j_call: TRBJ1-3; d_call: TRBD1; cdr3_aa: CASSFPGQAWGSIYF; cdr3_nt: TGTGCCAGCAGCTTCCCGGGACAGGCCTGGGGGTCCATATATTTT
v_call: TRBV7-6; cdr3_length: 15; clone_size: -; j_call: TRBJ2-5; d_call: TRBD1; cdr3_aa: CASSSWTGGQETQYF; cdr3_nt: TGTGCCAGCAGCTCCTGGACAGGCGGACAAGAGACCCAGTACTTC
v_call: TRBV15; cdr3_length: 15; clone_size: few; j_call: TRBJ2-1; d_call: -; cdr3_aa: CATSRALTIYNEQFF; cdr3_nt: TGTGCCACCAGCAGAGCACTAACTATCTACAATGAGCAGTTCTTC
v_call: TRBV5-5; cdr3_length: 14; clone_size: once; j_call: TRBJ2-2; d_call: -; cdr3_aa: CASSLGGPTGELFF; cdr3_nt: TGTGCCAGCAGCTTGGGAGGGCCCACCGGGGAGCTGTTTTTT
v_call: TRBV6-1; cdr3_length: 15; clone_size: once; j_call: TRBJ1-6; d_call: -; cdr3_aa: CASSAMDGDNSPLHF; cdr3_nt: TGTGCCAGCAGCGCCATGGACGGGGATAATTCACCCCTCCACTTT
v_call: TRBV7-6; cdr3_length: 15; clone_size: -; j_call: TRBJ2-1; d_call: TRBD1; cdr3_aa: CASSLVRQGTDEQFF; cdr3_nt: TGTGCCAGCAGCTTAGTGAGACAGGGTACCGATGAGCAGTTCTTC
v_call: TRBV29-1; cdr3_length: 14; clone_size: few; j_call: TRBJ2-5; d_call: TRBD2; cdr3_aa: CSVLPTSGQETQYF; cdr3_nt: TGCAGCGTCCTACCGACTAGCGGACAAGAGACCCAGTACTTC
v_call: TRBV6-5; cdr3_length: 12; clone_size: -; j_call: TRBJ1-2; d_call: -; cdr3_aa: CASSWGRGGYTF; cdr3_nt: TGTGCCAGCAGTTGGGGGCGAGGCGGCTACACCTTC
v_call: TRBV30; cdr3_length: 13; clone_size: -; j_call: TRBJ1-4; d_call: -; cdr3_aa: CAWCRGWNEKLFF; cdr3_nt: TGTGCCTGGTGTCGGGGGTGGAATGAAAAACTGTTTTTT
v_call: TRBV4-1; cdr3_length: 18; clone_size: -; j_call: TRBJ2-7; d_call: TRBD1; cdr3_aa: CASSQDLSDRGFSYEQYF; cdr3_nt: TGCGCCAGCAGCCAAGATTTGTCCGACAGGGGTTTCTCCTACGAGCAGTACTTC
v_call: TRBV5-1; cdr3_length: 16; clone_size: -; j_call: TRBJ2-3; d_call: -; cdr3_aa: CASSLAPGDSTDTQYF; cdr3_nt: TGCGCCAGCAGCTTGGCCCCGGGGGATAGCACAGATACGCAGTATTTT
v_call: TRBV6-5; cdr3_length: 14; clone_size: -; j_call: TRBJ1-2; d_call: -; cdr3_aa: CASSSPDSAWGYTF; cdr3_nt: TGTGCCAGCAGTTCGCCGGACAGCGCCTGGGGCTACACCTTC
v_call: TRBV6-5; cdr3_length: 15; clone_size: -; j_call: TRBJ2-2; d_call: TRBD1; cdr3_aa: CASRKQGADTGELFF; cdr3_nt: TGTGCCAGCAGGAAACAGGGGGCGGACACCGGGGAGCTGTTTTTT
v_call: TRBV6-6; cdr3_length: 15; clone_size: -; j_call: TRBJ2-6; d_call: -; cdr3_aa: CASSYRGSGANGLTF; cdr3_nt: TGTGCCAGCAGTTATAGGGGCTCTGGGGCCAACGGCCTGACTTTC
v_call: TRBV27; cdr3_length: 18; clone_size: -; j_call: TRBJ2-7; d_call: -; cdr3_aa: CASSLGNRMGGRPYEQYF; cdr3_nt: TGTGCCAGCAGTTTAGGCAACAGGATGGGTGGACGGCCCTACGAGCAGTACTTC
v_call: TRBV27; cdr3_length: 14; clone_size: -; j_call: TRBJ1-4; d_call: -; cdr3_aa: CASSFAGSNEKLFF; cdr3_nt: TGTGCCAGCAGTTTTGCCGGGTCTAATGAAAAACTGTTTTTT
v_call: TRBV13; cdr3_length: 16; clone_size: once; j_call: TRBJ2-7; d_call: TRBD2; cdr3_aa: CASSLKTSGRAYEQYF; cdr3_nt: TGTGCCAGCAGCTTAAAGACTAGCGGGAGAGCCTACGAGCAGTACTTC
v_call: TRBV9; cdr3_length: 15; clone_size: few; j_call: TRBJ1-4; d_call: TRBD1; cdr3_aa: CASSPRDSTNEKLFF; cdr3_nt: TGTGCCAGCAGCCCCAGGGACAGCACTAATGAAAAACTGTTTTTT
v_call: TRBV5-4; cdr3_length: 15; clone_size: -; j_call: TRBJ1-5; d_call: TRBD1; cdr3_aa: CASSLGPGGGQPQHF; cdr3_nt: TGTGCCAGCAGCTTGGGGCCAGGGGGCGGCCAGCCCCAGCATTTT
v_call: TRBV5-6; cdr3_length: 17; clone_size: -; j_call: TRBJ2-3; d_call: TRBD1; cdr3_aa: CASSYDRGRFSTDTQYF; cdr3_nt: TGTGCCAGCAGCTACGACAGGGGGCGGTTTAGCACAGATACGCAGTATTTT
v_call: TRBV28; cdr3_length: 14; clone_size: few; j_call: TRBJ1-2; d_call: TRBD1; cdr3_aa: CASSFHQGAIVYTF; cdr3_nt: TGTGCCAGCAGTTTCCACCAGGGGGCGATTGTCTACACCTTC
v_call: TRBV9; cdr3_length: 16; clone_size: -; j_call: TRBJ2-1; d_call: -; cdr3_aa: CASSVSPTRPRDEQFF; cdr3_nt: TGTGCCAGCAGCGTTTCCCCGACTAGGCCAAGGGATGAGCAGTTCTTC
v_call: TRBV2; cdr3_length: 14; clone_size: -; j_call: TRBJ2-3; d_call: TRBD2; cdr3_aa: CASKSLAGTDTQYF; cdr3_nt: TGTGCCAGCAAGTCCCTAGCGGGCACAGATACGCAGTATTTT
v_call: TRBV5-1; cdr3_length: 14; clone_size: -; j_call: TRBJ1-4; d_call: -; cdr3_aa: CASSLEQVNEKLFF; cdr3_nt: TGCGCCAGCAGCTTGGAGCAGGTTAATGAAAAACTGTTTTTT
v_call: TRBV19; cdr3_length: 13; clone_size: -; j_call: TRBJ2-1; d_call: -; cdr3_aa: CASSPGSVNEQFF; cdr3_nt: TGTGCCAGTAGTCCCGGGAGTGTTAATGAGCAGTTCTTC
v_call: TRBV7-3; cdr3_length: 14; clone_size: few; j_call: TRBJ2-2; d_call: -; cdr3_aa: CASSLSAGSGELFF; cdr3_nt: TGTGCCAGCAGCTTATCGGCGGGTTCCGGGGAGCTGTTTTTT
v_call: TRBV5-1; cdr3_length: 17; clone_size: few; j_call: TRBJ1-3; d_call: -; cdr3_aa: CASSTDPGGFSGNTIYF; cdr3_nt: TGCGCCAGCAGCACCGACCCGGGGGGGTTCTCTGGAAACACCATATATTTT
v_call: TRBV28; cdr3_length: 15; clone_size: -; j_call: TRBJ2-1; d_call: TRBD2; cdr3_aa: CASSLTSGAYNEQFF; cdr3_nt: TGTGCCAGCAGCCTAACTAGCGGAGCCTACAATGAGCAGTTCTTC
v_call: TRBV5-1; cdr3_length: 14; clone_size: -; j_call: TRBJ2-1; d_call: -; cdr3_aa: CASRGGANYNEQFF; cdr3_nt: TGCGCCAGCAGAGGCGGGGCAAACTACAATGAGCAGTTCTTC
v_call: TRBV6-1; cdr3_length: 16; clone_size: -; j_call: TRBJ2-6; d_call: TRBD1; cdr3_aa: CASSGHRGTGANVLTF; cdr3_nt: TGTGCCAGCAGTGGCCACAGGGGAACTGGGGCCAACGTCCTGACTTTC
v_call: TRBV7-2; cdr3_length: 13; clone_size: few; j_call: TRBJ1-2; d_call: -; cdr3_aa: CASSLPDIGLSTF; cdr3_nt: TGTGCCAGCAGCTTACCGGACATAGGATTATCCACCTTC
v_call: TRBV27; cdr3_length: 15; clone_size: -; j_call: TRBJ2-1; d_call: TRBD1; cdr3_aa: CASSTWTGSYNEQFF; cdr3_nt: TGTGCCAGCAGTACGTGGACAGGGAGTTACAATGAGCAGTTCTTC
v_call: TRBV2; cdr3_length: 18; clone_size: -; j_call: TRBJ2-4; d_call: -; cdr3_aa: CASSDPGARELAKNSQYF; cdr3_nt: TGTGCCAGCAGTGATCCCGGGGCAAGGGAACTAGCCAAAAACAGTCAGTACTTC
v_call: TRBV29-1; cdr3_length: 12; clone_size: -; j_call: TRBJ1-1; d_call: TRBD1; cdr3_aa: CSVATGGREAFF; cdr3_nt: TGCAGCGTTGCGACAGGGGGCCGGGAAGCTTTCTTT
v_call: TRBV7-8; cdr3_length: 14; clone_size: -; j_call: TRBJ2-3; d_call: -; cdr3_aa: CASSLFESTDTQYF; cdr3_nt: TGTGCCAGCAGCTTATTCGAGAGCACAGATACGCAGTATTTT
v_call: TRBV2; cdr3_length: 15; clone_size: -; j_call: TRBJ2-1; d_call: TRBD2; cdr3_aa: CASQGGGRAYNEQFF; cdr3_nt: TGTGCCAGCCAAGGGGGCGGGAGGGCCTACAATGAGCAGTTCTTC
v_call: TRBV7-2; cdr3_length: 15; clone_size: -; j_call: TRBJ1-3; d_call: -; cdr3_aa: CASSLVSGPGNTIYF; cdr3_nt: TGTGCCAGCAGCTTAGTTTCAGGGCCTGGAAACACCATATATTTT
v_call: TRBV6-1; cdr3_length: 13; clone_size: -; j_call: TRBJ1-2; d_call: -; cdr3_aa: CASRETVNYGYTF; cdr3_nt: TGTGCCAGCAGAGAGACAGTAAACTATGGCTACACCTTC
v_call: TRBV7-6; cdr3_length: 17; clone_size: -; j_call: TRBJ2-3; d_call: TRBD1; cdr3_aa: CASSSGVRGRPADTQYF; cdr3_nt: TGTGCCAGCAGTTCAGGAGTCAGGGGGCGCCCCGCAGATACGCAGTATTTT
v_call: TRBV5-1; cdr3_length: 17; clone_size: -; j_call: TRBJ2-6; d_call: -; cdr3_aa: CASSTAGVSSGANGLTF; cdr3_nt: TGCGCCAGCAGCACGGCAGGGGTAAGCTCTGGGGCCAACGGCCTGACTTTC